This passage covers 15 T cell receptor beta chains from one sample sequenced in a study of circulating and synovial CD4+ cells in juvenile arthritis. The method was immunoSEQ multiplex PCR; TCRdb's version includes in-frame clones alone and lacks a portion of them. The sample shows some 14,000 clones, approximately 80% of them seen only once. The specimen sequenced was CD4+ T cells from synovial fluid. The receptor set was obtained from a human patient with juvenile idiopathic arthritis. Some clones in this sample may be carry-over from other donors' samples.

The genes are TRBV6-6 and TRBJ2-4; D not certain. The V end was cut by 6 bases, the J end by 0 bases, with 6 bases between. The CDR3 consists of 13 residues. Per germline, CDR1 MNHNY and CDR2 SVGAGI (reference sequence). The CDR3 loop reads CASRSIAKNIQYF. DNA for the CDR3: TGTGCCAGCAGGAGCATAGCCAAAAACATTCAGTACTTC.

This chain uses TRBV5-1 with TRBJ2-5; the D gene is possibly TRBD2 (5 bases). Per germline, CDR1 SGHRS and CDR2 YFSETQ. This CDR3 has 12 residues. The V end was cut by 3 bases, the J end by 4 bases, with 7 bases between. CDR3 bases: TGCGCCAGCAGCTCGAGCGGAGAGACCCAGTACTTC. Encoded protein: CASSSSGETQYF.

This clone was seen more than once but under ten times. The chain recombines TRBV6-4 with TRBJ2-7; D possibly corresponds to TRBD1 (6 bases). V was clipped by 6 bases and J by 2 bases, with 11 bases between them. Germline V gene sequence: CDR1 MRHNA, CDR2 SNTAGT. The CDR3 is 13 residues long. CDR3 DNA sequence: TGTGCCAGCAGCTACACAGGGCCCTACGAGCAGTACTTC. Translation: CASSYTGPYEQYF.

The V and J genes are TRBV5-1 and TRBJ1-2; D perhaps matches TRBD1 (5 bases). Germline V gene data show CDR1 as SGHRS and CDR2 as YFSETQ. Trimming removed 3 bases at V and 8 bases at J, with 20 bases between. The CDR3 totals 15 residues. The CDR3 loop reads CASSWDFGAPMGYTF. DNA for the CDR3: TGCGCCAGCAGCTGGGACTTTGGTGCCCCAATGGGCTACACCTTC.

The V gene is TRBV5-4, the J gene TRBJ2-3, with 7 bases aligning to TRBD2. Germline trimming cut 3 bases from V and 1 base from J; bases unmatched to any gene: 8. This CDR3 is built from 16 residues. Per the germline V gene, CDR1 is SGHNT and CDR2 is YYREEE (reference sequence). In nucleotides, the CDR3 is TGTGCCAGCAGCTCTGGACTAGGAATGGGCACAGATACGCAGTATTTT. Translating gives CASSSGLGMGTDTQYF.

Worth noting for this clone: The junction departs from germline at one end; a sequencing error may be responsible. In the same sample, other DNA sequences code for this CDR3. This rearrangement joins TRBV19 to TRBJ1-6, with TRBD1 identical over 10 bases. This CDR3 region has 15 residues. Germline V lookup: CDR1 LNHDA, CDR2 SQIVND (reference sequence). DNA for the CDR3: TGTGCCAGTAGTACGACAGGGGGCGGCAATTCCCCCCTCCACTTT. Translation: CASSTTGGGNSPLHF.

This clone was observed a handful of times. The V call is TRBV7-2, the J call TRBJ2-1, with 7 bases identical to TRBD1. The CDR3 contains 15 residues. In germline, CDR1 is SGHTA, CDR2 FQGNSA. V shed 5 bases and J 10 bases; nucleotides not matched to a gene: 14. The CDR3 DNA reads TGTGCCAGCAGCGACGGACAGGACTTGGGGTGGGAGCAGTTCTTC. Its translation is CASSDGQDLGWEQFF.

V usage is TRBV7-2 and J usage is TRBJ2-1, with 7 positions matching TRBD2. The length of the CDR3 is 14 residues. The germline CDR1 and CDR2 sequences are SGHTA and FQGNSA. Trimming removed 4 bases from V and 5 bases from J; junction bases left unmatched: 5. CDR3 DNA sequence: TGTGCCAGCAGCTCCTGGACTAGTGACAATGAGCAGTTCTTC. It encodes CASSSWTSDNEQFF.

There are a few counts of this clone. V gene TRBV18 combines with J gene TRBJ1-1, with unresolved D. The V gene's germline CDR1 is KGHSH and CDR2 LQKENI. This CDR3 has 13 amino acids. V was pared by 6 bases and J by 1 base, with 9 bases between. CDR3 bases: TGTGCCAGCTCCCTCACAGAGAACACTGAAGCTTTCTTT. Protein product: CASSLTENTEAFF.

The CDR3 region is CASSGSGSSAYEQYF. CDR3 nucleotide sequence: TGTGCCAGTAGTGGGTCGGGAAGTTCAGCCTACGAGCAGTACTTC. V usage is TRBV19 and J usage is TRBJ2-7, with TRBD2 as a possible D gene (5 bases). The CDR3 is made up of 15 amino acids. Germline V gives CDR1 LNHDA, CDR2 SQIVND (reference sequence). The V and J ends lost 5 bases and 2 bases respectively, with 16 bases between them.

The chain is built from TRBV5-4 and TRBJ2-5; D remains ambiguous. The germline V and J ends were trimmed by 0 bases and 1 base, with 4 bases remaining between them. This CDR3 is built from 13 residues. From germline, CDR1 is SGHNT and CDR2 YYREEE (reference sequence). The CDR3 nucleotides read TGTGCCAGCAGCTTGGCTTTCCAAGAGACCCAGTACTTC. Protein sequence: CASSLAFQETQYF.

This chain joins TRBV18 and TRBJ1-2; D is unresolved. This CDR3 region has 14 residues. The germline gives CDR1 KGHSH, CDR2 LQKENI. Trimming shortened V by 2 bases and J by 5 bases, and 12 bases separated the two germline ends. The CDR3 sequence is CASSPASEGYGYTF. The CDR3 DNA follows: TGTGCCAGCTCACCAGCCAGCGAGGGTTATGGCTACACCTTC.

This clone was recorded a few times. This chain links TRBV19 with TRBJ1-5, with TRBD1 matching over 7 bases. Germline-derived CDR1 and CDR2 are LNHDA and SQIVND (reference sequence). There are 15 residues in the CDR3. With 5 bases clipped from V and 1 base from J, the junction kept 5 bases outside the gene matches. CDR3 DNA sequence: TGTGCCAGTAGTGAAGGGACAGAGAGCAATCAGCCCCAGCATTTT. Amino acid sequence: CASSEGTESNQPQHF.

This chain connects TRBV30 to TRBJ2-2; D remains ambiguous. CDR1 GTSNPN and CDR2 SVGIG come from the germline V gene (reference sequence). The CDR3 contains 11 residues. V was shortened by 6 bases and J by 2 bases, with 4 bases between the two germline ends. CDR3 amino acids: CACTNTGELFF. As DNA, the CDR3 is TGTGCCTGTACTAACACCGGGGAGCTGTTTTTT.

This sequence joins TRBV7-3 and TRBJ1-6; D is possibly TRBD1 (5 bases). The CDR3 runs 14 residues. The germline V gene has CDR1 SGHTA and CDR2 FQGTGA. The V end lost 2 bases, the J end lost 10 bases, and 12 bases lay between the germline ends. For the CDR3, the DNA is TGTGCCAGCAGCTTACAGGGTACAGGATCACCCCTCCACTTT. The encoded protein is CASSLQGTGSPLHF. Using reference TRBV7-3 and TRBJ1-6 for the parts outside the CDR3, the full variable domain is GAGVSQTPSNKVTEKGKYVELRCDPISGHTALYWYRQSLGQGPEFLIYFQGTGAADDSGLPNDRFFAVRPEGSVSTLKIQRTERGDSAVYLCASSLQGTGSPLHFGNGTRLTVT.